One sample yielded the 12 T cell receptor beta chains listed below, sequenced in a study of cytomegalovirus exposure and HLA in healthy donors. The assay was immunoSEQ multiplex PCR, and TCRdb's table has in-frame clones only and misses some. Counted here are about 250,000 clones, about 90% occurring once; the ten biggest clones make up 12%. Sequenced input: PBMCs. The receptors shown here come from a young man in good health and CMV-seropositive.

The V call is TRBV5-1, the J call TRBJ2-1, with 15 positions matching TRBD2. The germline CDR1 and CDR2 sequences are SGHRS and YFSETQ. The trim removed 5 bases at V and 5 bases at J, leaving 5 bases unmatched. The CDR3 is 16 residues long. The DNA for the CDR3 is TGCGCCAGCAGAGGGACTAGCGGGAGGACTCACAATGAGCAGTTCTTC. Protein product: CASRGTSGRTHNEQFF. The full variable domain, with the rest looked up from reference TRBV5-1 and TRBJ2-1, is KAGVTQTPRYLIKTRGQQVTLSCSPISGHRSVSWYQQTPGQGLQFLFEYFSETQRNKGNFPGRFSGRQFSNSRSEMNVSTLELGDSALYLCASRGTSGRTHNEQFFGPGTRLTVL.

J is TRBJ1-5 and V is TRBV6-1; D is uncertain. V was clipped by 6 bases and J by 2 bases, with 11 bases between them. This CDR3 has 14 residues. Per germline, CDR1 MNHNS and CDR2 SASEGT. CDR3 amino acids: CASSAFGGNQPQHF. CDR3 coding DNA: TGTGCCAGCAGCGCCTTCGGAGGCAATCAGCCCCAGCATTTT.

CDR3 nucleotide sequence: TGTGCCTGGAGTGTACTCAGTGCGGGGTTTCAAGAGGGAGCTTTCTTT. Encoded protein: CAWSVLSAGFQEGAFF. This chain uses TRBV30 with TRBJ1-1, with D hard to call. CDR1 and CDR2 from the germline V gene are GTSNPN and SVGIG (reference sequence). The ends were cut back, 0 bases at V and 10 bases at J, with 24 bases in the middle. The CDR3 loop spans 16 amino acids.

This clone was recorded once. The chain recombines TRBV5-1 with TRBJ1-1, with D unclear. CDR1 is SGHRS and CDR2 is YFSETQ in the germline V gene. This CDR3 region has 14 residues. V was cut by 0 bases and J by 3 bases, with 9 bases left in between. CDR3 nucleotide sequence: TGCGCCAGCAGCTTGGAGGGAAGGGACACTGAAGCTTTCTTT. Protein: CASSLEGRDTEAFF.

The V gene is TRBV28, the J gene TRBJ2-7; 9 bases map to TRBD2. The CDR3 length is 14 residues. The V segment lost 7 bases and the J segment 5 bases; nucleotides outside the gene matches: 9. CDR1 MDHEN and CDR2 SYDVKM come from the germline V gene. The CDR3 protein is CASTPSGALDEQYF. In DNA, the CDR3 is TGTGCCAGCACCCCTAGCGGGGCTCTAGACGAGCAGTACTTC.

The chain couples TRBV12-5 to TRBJ2-2; D remains ambiguous. The CDR3 is 13 amino acids. CDR1 LGHNT and CDR2 FRNRAP come from the germline V gene. Trimming removed 5 bases from V and 1 base from J, with 5 bases in between. The CDR3 bases are TGTGCTAGTGGTCTCCTGAACACCGGGGAGCTGTTTTTT. This gives the protein CASGLLNTGELFF.

V usage is TRBV28 and J usage is TRBJ1-1; 8 bases match TRBD1. Germline CDR1 is MDHEN and CDR2 is SYDVKM. The V gene end was trimmed by 10 bases and the J gene end by 1 base; junction bases not matched to a gene: 8. There are 14 residues in the CDR3. CDR3 amino acids: CATCPQGANTEAFF. CDR3 coding DNA: TGTGCCACCTGTCCCCAGGGGGCGAACACTGAAGCTTTCTTT.

V and J are TRBV4-2 and TRBJ2-2; 8 nucleotides agree with TRBD2. The junction had 3 bases not matched to a gene; V was cut back by 2 bases and J by 4 bases. The CDR3 contains 15 residues. Germline-derived CDR1 and CDR2 are LGHNA and YNFKEQ. The CDR3 nucleotides read TGTGCCAGCAGCCAACCTACTAGCGGCACCGGGGAGCTGTTTTTT. Protein: CASSQPTSGTGELFF.

The chain has TRBV28 and TRBJ2-2; no clear D gene. Trimming left V 3 bases short and J 4 bases short, with 6 bases between. The germline V gene has CDR1 MDHEN and CDR2 SYDVKM. CDR3 length equals 13 residues. The CDR3 spells CASSFLGTGELFF. In DNA, the CDR3 is TGTGCCAGCAGTTTCCTGGGCACCGGGGAGCTGTTTTTT.

The genes are TRBV6-1 and TRBJ2-2; D remains ambiguous. Trimming took 4 bases from V and 0 from J, leaving 9 bases between them. From germline, CDR1 is MNHNS and CDR2 SASEGT. This CDR3 region has 15 residues. CDR3 DNA sequence: TGTGCCAGCAGTGGTCGTTGGGCGAACACCGGGGAGCTGTTTTTT. Translated: CASSGRWANTGELFF.

On this clone: This specimen includes other DNA sequences encoding the same CDR3. The chain has TRBV2 and TRBJ2-1; D is ambiguous. The V gene lost 6 bases and the J gene lost 4 bases, with 4 bases spanning the gap. This CDR3 is 11 amino acids long. CDR1 and CDR2 (germline): SNHLY, FYNNEI. The CDR3 loop is CASSGYNEQFF. CDR3 DNA: TGTGCCAGCAGCGGATACAATGAGCAGTTCTTC.

The V gene is TRBV27, the J gene TRBJ2-1, with TRBD1 matching over 9 bases. The V and J ends lost 6 bases and 6 bases, in that order; junction bases with no gene match: 9. This CDR3 comprises 15 residues. Germline V lookup: CDR1 MNHEY, CDR2 SMNVEV (reference sequence). CDR3 residues: CASSPIDRGGNEQFF. The DNA for the CDR3 is TGTGCCAGCAGCCCGATTGACAGGGGGGGCAATGAGCAGTTCTTC.